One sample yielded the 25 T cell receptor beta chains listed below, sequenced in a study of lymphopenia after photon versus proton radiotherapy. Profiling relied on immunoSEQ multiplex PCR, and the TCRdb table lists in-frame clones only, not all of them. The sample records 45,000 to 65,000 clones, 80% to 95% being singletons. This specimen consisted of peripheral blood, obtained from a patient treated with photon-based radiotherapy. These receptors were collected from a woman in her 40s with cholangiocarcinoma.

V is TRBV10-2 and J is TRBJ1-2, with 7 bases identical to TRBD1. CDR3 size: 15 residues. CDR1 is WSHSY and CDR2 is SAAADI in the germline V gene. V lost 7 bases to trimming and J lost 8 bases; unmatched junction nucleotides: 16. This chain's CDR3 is CASTTGTASLYGYTF. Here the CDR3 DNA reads TGCGCCAGCACCACTGGGACAGCCAGTCTATACGGCTACACCTTC.

The CDR3 DNA follows: TGTGCCAGCAGTGAAAGGAAACCGGACCGAACAATAGAGCAGTACTTC. It yields the protein CASSERKPDRTIEQYF. The chain joins TRBV2 to TRBJ2-7; no clear D. CDR3 size: 16 residues. In germline, CDR1 is SNHLY, CDR2 FYNNEI. Trimming took off 2 bases at V and 7 bases at J, with 21 bases between the two ends.

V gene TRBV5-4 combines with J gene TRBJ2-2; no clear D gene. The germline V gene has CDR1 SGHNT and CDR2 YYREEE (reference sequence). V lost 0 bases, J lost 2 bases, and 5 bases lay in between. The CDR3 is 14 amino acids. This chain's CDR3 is CASSLDANTGELFF. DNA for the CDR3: TGTGCCAGCAGCTTGGACGCTAACACCGGGGAGCTGTTTTTT.

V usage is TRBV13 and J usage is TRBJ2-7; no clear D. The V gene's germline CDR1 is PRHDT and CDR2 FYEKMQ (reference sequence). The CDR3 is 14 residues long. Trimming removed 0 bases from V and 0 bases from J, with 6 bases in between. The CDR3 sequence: CASSLGRVSYEQYF. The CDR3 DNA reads TGTGCCAGCAGCTTAGGACGGGTCTCCTACGAGCAGTACTTC.

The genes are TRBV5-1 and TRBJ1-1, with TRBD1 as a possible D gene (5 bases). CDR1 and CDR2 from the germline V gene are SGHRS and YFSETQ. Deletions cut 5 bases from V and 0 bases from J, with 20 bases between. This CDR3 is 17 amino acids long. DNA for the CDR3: TGCGCCAGCAGGCGTTTGGGGGACTCCTTAATGAACACTGAAGCTTTCTTT. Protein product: CASRRLGDSLMNTEAFF. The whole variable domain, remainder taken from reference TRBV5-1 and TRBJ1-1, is KAGVTQTPRYLIKTRGQQVTLSCSPISGHRSVSWYQQTPGQGLQFLFEYFSETQRNKGNFPGRFSGRQFSNSRSEMNVSTLELGDSALYLCASRRLGDSLMNTEAFFGQGTRLTVV.

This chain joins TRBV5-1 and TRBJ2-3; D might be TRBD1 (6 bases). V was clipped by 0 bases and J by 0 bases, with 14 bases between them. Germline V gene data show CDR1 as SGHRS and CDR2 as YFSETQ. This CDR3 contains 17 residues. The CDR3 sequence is CASSLGLTGSSTDTQYF. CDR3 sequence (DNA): TGCGCCAGCAGCTTGGGCCTGACAGGCTCTAGCACAGATACGCAGTATTTT.

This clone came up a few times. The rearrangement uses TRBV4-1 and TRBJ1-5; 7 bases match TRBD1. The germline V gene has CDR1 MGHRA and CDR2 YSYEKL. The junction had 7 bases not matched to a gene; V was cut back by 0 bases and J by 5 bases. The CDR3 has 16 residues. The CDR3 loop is CASSQDGTALDQPQHF. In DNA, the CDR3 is TGCGCCAGCAGCCAAGACGGGACAGCCCTCGATCAGCCCCAGCATTTT.

The CDR3 nucleotides read TGCGCCAACGACCAGGGGGTCGACGGGGAGCTGTTTTTT. It encodes CANDQGVDGELFF. The chain combines TRBV23-1 with TRBJ2-2; 7 bases match TRBD1. TRBV23-1 is reported as an ORF; its role is uncertain. V was pared by 10 bases and J by 7 bases, with 9 bases of the junction left unmatched. This CDR3 has 13 amino acids.

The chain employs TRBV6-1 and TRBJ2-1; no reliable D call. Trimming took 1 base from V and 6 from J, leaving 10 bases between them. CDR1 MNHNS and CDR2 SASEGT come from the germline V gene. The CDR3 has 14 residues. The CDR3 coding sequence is TGTGCCAGCAGTGAAGTCTTCCGGCGCAATGAGCAGTTCTTC. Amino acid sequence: CASSEVFRRNEQFF.

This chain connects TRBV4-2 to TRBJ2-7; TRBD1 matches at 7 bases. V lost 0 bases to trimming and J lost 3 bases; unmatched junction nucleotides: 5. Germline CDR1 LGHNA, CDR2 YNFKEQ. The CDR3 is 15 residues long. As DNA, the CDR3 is TGTGCCAGCAGCCAAGATCAACAGGGGAGCTACGAGCAGTACTTC. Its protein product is CASSQDQQGSYEQYF.

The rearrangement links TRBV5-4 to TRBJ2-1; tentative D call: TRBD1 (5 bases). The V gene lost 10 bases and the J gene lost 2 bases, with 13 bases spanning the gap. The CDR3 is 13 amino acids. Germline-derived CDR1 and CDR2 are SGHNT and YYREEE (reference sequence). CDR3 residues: CAGSGATYNEQFF. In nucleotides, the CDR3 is TGTGCCGGGTCTGGGGCCACCTACAATGAGCAGTTCTTC. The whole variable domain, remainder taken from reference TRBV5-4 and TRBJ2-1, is ETGVTQSPTHLIKTRGQQVTLRCSSQSGHNTVSWYQQALGQGPQFIFQYYREEENGRGNFPPRFSGLQFPNYSSELNVNALELDDSALYLCAGSGATYNEQFFGPGTRLTVL.

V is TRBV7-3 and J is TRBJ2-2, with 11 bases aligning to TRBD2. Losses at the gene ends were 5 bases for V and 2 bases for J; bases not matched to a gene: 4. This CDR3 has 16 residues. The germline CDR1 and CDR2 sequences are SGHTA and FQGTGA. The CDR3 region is CASSRLAGTNTGELFF. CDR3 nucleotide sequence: TGTGCCAGCAGCAGACTAGCGGGAACTAACACCGGGGAGCTGTTTTTT.

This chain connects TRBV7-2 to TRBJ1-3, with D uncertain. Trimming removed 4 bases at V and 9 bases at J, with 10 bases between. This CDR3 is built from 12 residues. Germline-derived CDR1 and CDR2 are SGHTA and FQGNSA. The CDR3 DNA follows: TGTGCCAGCAGCTCCATCCAGAGCACCATATATTTT. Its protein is CASSSIQSTIYF.

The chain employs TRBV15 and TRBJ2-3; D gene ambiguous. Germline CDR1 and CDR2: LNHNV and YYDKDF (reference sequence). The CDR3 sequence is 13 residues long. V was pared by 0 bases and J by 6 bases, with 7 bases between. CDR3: CATSRDRQDTQYF. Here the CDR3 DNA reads TGTGCCACCAGCAGAGATAGGCAGGATACGCAGTATTTT.

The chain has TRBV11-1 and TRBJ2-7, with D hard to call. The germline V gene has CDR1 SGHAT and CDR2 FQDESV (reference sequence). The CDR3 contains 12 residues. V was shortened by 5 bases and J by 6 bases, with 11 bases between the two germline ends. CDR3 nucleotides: TGTGCCAGCAGCCCGCAAACCTCCGAGCAGTACTTC. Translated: CASSPQTSEQYF.

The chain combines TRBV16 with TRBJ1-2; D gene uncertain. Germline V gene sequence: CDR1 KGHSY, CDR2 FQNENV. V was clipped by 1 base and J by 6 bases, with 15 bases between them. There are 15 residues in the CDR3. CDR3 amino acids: CASSQFRTGRDGYTF. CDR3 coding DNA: TGTGCCAGCAGCCAATTTCGGACCGGAAGGGATGGCTACACCTTC.

DNA for the CDR3: TGTGCCAGCAGGAGACAGGGGGCTTCCTACGAGCAGTACTTC. This gives the protein CASRRQGASYEQYF. The V and J genes are TRBV2 and TRBJ2-7; 10 nucleotides align to TRBD1. CDR1 SNHLY and CDR2 FYNNEI come from the germline V gene. The ends lost 6 bases at V and 1 base at J; junction bases unmatched: 3. The length of the CDR3 is 14 residues.

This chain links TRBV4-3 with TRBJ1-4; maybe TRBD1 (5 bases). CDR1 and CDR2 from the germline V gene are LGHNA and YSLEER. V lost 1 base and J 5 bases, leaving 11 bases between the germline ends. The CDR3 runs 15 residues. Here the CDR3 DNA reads TGCGCCAGCAGCCAAGGGGAGGGGATAAATGAAAAACTGTTTTTT. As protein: CASSQGEGINEKLFF.

CDR3 residues: CSVEDGRVTGNTIYF. The CDR3 region has the DNA TGCAGCGTTGAAGATGGTCGAGTGACTGGAAACACCATATATTTT. The J gene is TRBJ1-3, the V gene TRBV29-1; no clear D gene. This CDR3 contains 15 residues. The V gene's germline CDR1 is SQVTM and CDR2 ANQGSEA. V dropped 0 bases and J dropped 2 bases, with 11 bases sitting between them.

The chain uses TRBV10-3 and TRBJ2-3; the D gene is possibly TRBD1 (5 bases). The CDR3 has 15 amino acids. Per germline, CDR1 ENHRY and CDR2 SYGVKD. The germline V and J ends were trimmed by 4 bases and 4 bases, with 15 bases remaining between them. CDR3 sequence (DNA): TGTGCCATCAGTGTGGGGCAGGCTGGAGCAGATACGCAGTATTTT. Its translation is CAISVGQAGADTQYF.

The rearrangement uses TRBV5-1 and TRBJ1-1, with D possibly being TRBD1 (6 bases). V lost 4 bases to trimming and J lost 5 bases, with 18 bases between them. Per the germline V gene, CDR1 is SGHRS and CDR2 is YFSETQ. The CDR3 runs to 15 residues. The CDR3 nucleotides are TGCGCCAGCAGCCGCGACAGGTCGACGGGTACTGAAGCTTTCTTT. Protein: CASSRDRSTGTEAFF.

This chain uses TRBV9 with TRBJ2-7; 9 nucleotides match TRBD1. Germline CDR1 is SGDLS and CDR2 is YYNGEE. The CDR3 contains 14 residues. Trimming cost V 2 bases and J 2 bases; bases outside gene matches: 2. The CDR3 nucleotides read TGTGCCAGCAGCGTGGGGGACAGGGCCTACGAGCAGTACTTC. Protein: CASSVGDRAYEQYF.

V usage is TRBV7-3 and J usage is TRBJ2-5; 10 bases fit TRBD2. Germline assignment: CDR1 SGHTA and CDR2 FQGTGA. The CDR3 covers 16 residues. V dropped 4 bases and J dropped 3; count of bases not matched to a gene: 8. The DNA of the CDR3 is TGTGCCAGCAGCTCACCTAGCGGGAGAGGTGAAGAGACCCAGTACTTC. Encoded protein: CASSSPSGRGEETQYF.

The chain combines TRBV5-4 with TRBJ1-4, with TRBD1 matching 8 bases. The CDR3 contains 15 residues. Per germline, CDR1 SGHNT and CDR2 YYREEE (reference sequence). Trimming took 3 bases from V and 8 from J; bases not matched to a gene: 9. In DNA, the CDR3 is TGTGCCAGCAGCTCGAAGACAGGGGAGGGAGAAAAACTGTTTTTT. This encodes CASSSKTGEGEKLFF. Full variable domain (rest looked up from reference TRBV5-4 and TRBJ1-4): ETGVTQSPTHLIKTRGQQVTLRCSSQSGHNTVSWYQQALGQGPQFIFQYYREEENGRGNFPPRFSGLQFPNYSSELNVNALELDDSALYLCASSSKTGEGEKLFFGSGTQLSVL.

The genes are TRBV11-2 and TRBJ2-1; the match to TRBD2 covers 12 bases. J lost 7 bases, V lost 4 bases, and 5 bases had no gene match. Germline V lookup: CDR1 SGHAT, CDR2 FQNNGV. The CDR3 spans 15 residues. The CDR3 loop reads CASSSSGRAYNEQFF. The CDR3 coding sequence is TGTGCCAGCAGCTCTAGCGGGAGGGCTTATAATGAGCAGTTCTTC.